The 28 T cell receptor beta chains given below trace back to one sample, sequenced in a study of blood T cell repertoires in COVID-19. The protocol was immunoSEQ multiplex PCR, while the TCRdb copy is restricted to in-frame clones and leaves out a portion. This sample yields tens of thousands of clones, of which 80% are seen a single time; approximately 7.2% belongs to the top ten. What was sequenced was peripheral blood. The receptor source for this set is a man aged 55 to 69 with acute or convalescent COVID-19.

This clone was counted many times. The V gene is TRBV2, the J gene TRBJ2-1; 7 nucleotides agree with TRBD1. CDR1 is SNHLY and CDR2 is FYNNEI in the germline V gene. V dropped 7 bases and J dropped 4; count of bases not matched to a gene: 13. The CDR3 runs to 16 residues. CDR3 coding DNA: TGTGCCAGCAATATAGAACCCGGGACAGATTACAATGAGCAGTTCTTC. It yields the protein CASNIEPGTDYNEQFF. Full variable domain (missing parts from reference TRBV2 and TRBJ2-1): EPEVTQTPSHQVTQMGQEVILRCVPISNHLYFYWYRQILGQKVEFLVSFYNNEISEKSEIFDDQFSVERPDGSNFTLKIRSTKLEDSAMYFCASNIEPGTDYNEQFFGPGTRLTVL.

This chain uses TRBV9 with TRBJ2-3, with 14 bases fitting TRBD2. The CDR3 is 16 residues long. Germline CDR1 SGDLS, CDR2 YYNGEE. The ends lost 4 bases at V and 8 bases at J; junction bases unmatched: 9. CDR3 sequence (DNA): TGTGCCAGCAGCAGCCCCGGGACTAGCGGGGGTGCTACGCAGTATTTT. It yields the protein CASSSPGTSGGATQYF.

The J gene is TRBJ2-5, the V gene TRBV18, with 8 positions matching TRBD2. The CDR3 has 16 amino acids. The germline V gene has CDR1 KGHSH and CDR2 LQKENI. Unmatched junction bases numbered 10, after V lost 3 bases and J lost 4 bases. DNA for the CDR3: TGTGCCAGCTCACCCGCCGGGGGGGCCTCTGGAGAGACCCAGTACTTC. Translation gives CASSPAGGASGETQYF. Using reference TRBV18 and TRBJ2-5 for the parts outside the CDR3, the full variable domain is NAGVMQNPRHLVRRRGQEARLRCSPMKGHSHVYWYRQLPEEGLKFMVYLQKENIIDESGMPKERFSAEFPKEGPSILRIQQVVRGDSAAYFCASSPAGGASGETQYFGPGTRLLVL.

V gene TRBV5-7 combines with J gene TRBJ1-2; maybe TRBD1 (5 bases). TRBV5-7 carries the ORF label, with uncertain function. The CDR3 runs 13 residues. V lost 0 bases, J lost 4 bases, and 7 bases lay in between. The CDR3 protein is CASSLAGIYGYTF. As DNA, the CDR3 is TGTGCCAGCAGCTTGGCAGGGATCTATGGCTACACCTTC.

The V and J genes are TRBV5-1 and TRBJ1-1; D is ambiguous. The V and J ends lost 0 bases and 6 bases respectively, with 6 bases between them. The CDR3 has 12 amino acids. The germline V gene has CDR1 SGHRS and CDR2 YFSETQ. CDR3 sequence (DNA): TGCGCCAGCAGCTTGGCTAATGCTGAAGCTTTCTTT. It specifies CASSLANAEAFF.

This clone was picked up one time. The V call is TRBV5-1, the J call TRBJ2-3, with unresolved D. The CDR3 runs to 13 residues. CDR1 is SGHRS, CDR2 YFSETQ, per germline. Trimming removed 2 bases from V and 5 bases from J, with 9 bases in between. The CDR3 loop reads CASSLNARDTQYF. CDR3 coding DNA: TGCGCCAGCAGCTTAAATGCGAGAGATACGCAGTATTTT.

V usage is TRBV19 and J usage is TRBJ2-5; the D gene is possibly TRBD2 (5 bases). This CDR3 comprises 16 residues. Trimming took 1 base from V and 3 from J, leaving 15 bases between them. CDR1 is LNHDA, CDR2 SQIVND, per germline (reference sequence). The CDR3 coding sequence is TGTGCCAGTAGTATAGGTCCCGGGAATGGGGAAGAGACCCAGTACTTC. Its protein is CASSIGPGNGEETQYF.

V and J are TRBV18 and TRBJ1-2; TRBD1 matches 7 bases. Losses at the gene ends were 8 bases for V and 8 bases for J; bases not matched to a gene: 14. Germline assignment: CDR1 KGHSH and CDR2 LQKENI. This CDR3 comprises 14 residues. The CDR3 region has the DNA TGTGCCAGCGCCGGCGATACAGGGGTAGGGGGCTACACCTTC. Its translation: CASAGDTGVGGYTF.

In DNA form, the CDR3 reads TGTGCCAGCAGCCCAGAGGGACAGGGGCTTTATGGCTACACCTTC. Translation: CASSPEGQGLYGYTF. The genes are TRBV6-5 and TRBJ1-2, with 10 bases aligning to TRBD1. Germline V CDR1 and CDR2: MNHEY, SVGAGI. V lost 6 bases and J lost 5; bases outside the gene matches: 9. The CDR3 totals 15 residues.

The gene calls are TRBV6-5 and TRBJ1-1, with D possibly matching TRBD1 (5 bases). Germline V gene lookup returns CDR1 MNHEY and CDR2 SVGAGI. Deletions cut 5 bases from V and 0 bases from J, with 13 bases between. The CDR3 has 15 amino acids. CDR3 residues: CASSRGLEVNTEAFF. The CDR3 nucleotides are TGTGCCAGCAGTCGGGGACTCGAGGTGAACACTGAAGCTTTCTTT.

The chain recombines TRBV29-1 with TRBJ1-1; D perhaps matches TRBD1 (5 bases). Trimming pared 5 bases from V and 4 bases from J, leaving 8 bases between. There are 11 residues in the CDR3. Germline V gene lookup returns CDR1 SQVTM and CDR2 ANQGSEA. CDR3 protein: CSVPRATEAFF. The CDR3 DNA is TGCAGCGTTCCCAGGGCCACTGAAGCTTTCTTT.

This chain connects TRBV4-1 to TRBJ2-2, with D possibly being TRBD2 (7 bases). Germline CDR1 reads MGHRA; CDR2 reads YSYEKL. Trimming left V 4 bases short and J 4 bases short, with 19 bases between. The CDR3 has 17 amino acids. The CDR3 reads CASSRLGGDGGTGELFF. In DNA, the CDR3 is TGCGCCAGCAGCCGCTTAGGGGGGGACGGGGGCACCGGGGAGCTGTTTTTT.

The chain employs TRBV18 and TRBJ2-1, with TRBD2 identical over 11 bases. V lost 0 bases, J lost 10 bases, and 5 bases stayed unmatched. CDR3 length: 15 residues. Germline-derived CDR1 and CDR2 are KGHSH and LQKENI. CDR3 in amino acids: CASSPPVSGGAEQFF. For the CDR3, the DNA is TGTGCCAGCTCACCACCTGTTAGCGGGGGGGCCGAGCAGTTCTTC.

This clone was seen a single time. This chain joins TRBV10-2 and TRBJ2-7, with D possibly matching TRBD1 (6 bases). The ends were cut back, 6 bases at V and 0 bases at J, with 12 bases in the middle. There are 14 residues in the CDR3. Germline V gene data show CDR1 as WSHSY and CDR2 as SAAADI. In DNA, the CDR3 is TGCGCCAGCAGCTTGACAGGAGCCTCCTACGAGCAGTACTTC. Translation gives CASSLTGASYEQYF.

This clone is a singleton in its sample. The V call is TRBV6-5, the J call TRBJ2-3; 7 bases are a match to TRBD2. Germline CDR1 is MNHEY and CDR2 is SVGAGI. J was trimmed by 2 bases and V by 7 bases; bases with no gene match: 6. This CDR3 has 14 amino acids. CDR3 bases: TGTGCCAGCAACCCTAGCGGAAACACAGATACGCAGTATTTT. Translating gives CASNPSGNTDTQYF.

J is TRBJ2-3 and V is TRBV13; TRBD2 aligns across 13 bases. The trim removed 5 bases at V and 5 bases at J, leaving 16 bases unmatched. Germline V CDR1 and CDR2: PRHDT, FYEKMQ (reference sequence). CDR3 size: 19 residues. This CDR3 reads CASSAYTSGGALERDTQYF. CDR3 in DNA: TGTGCCAGCAGCGCCTACACTAGCGGGGGGGCCTTGGAGAGAGATACGCAGTATTTT.

The rearrangement joins TRBV5-1 to TRBJ2-1; 11 nucleotides match TRBD2. Trimming at V came to 4 bases and at J to 7 bases, leaving 7 bases not matched to a gene. The germline gives CDR1 SGHRS, CDR2 YFSETQ. This CDR3 comprises 15 residues. The CDR3 protein is CASSLSSGGQNEQFF. CDR3 bases: TGCGCCAGCAGCCTCTCTAGCGGGGGGCAGAATGAGCAGTTCTTC.

This clone was seen more than once but under ten times. This rearrangement joins TRBV9 to TRBJ1-6; tentatively, D is TRBD1 (6 bases). Deletions cut 5 bases from V and 1 base from J, with 10 bases between. The CDR3 spans 15 residues. The germline V gene encodes CDR1 SGDLS and CDR2 YYNGEE. DNA for the CDR3: TGTGCCAGCAGGAGGGGGAGTTCCTATAATTCACCCCTCCACTTT. Encoded protein: CASRRGSSYNSPLHF.

DNA for the CDR3: TGTGCCAGCAGCGCCGAGGTCGGGGGTAATGAGCAGTTCTTC. Amino acids: CASSAEVGGNEQFF. The rearrangement uses TRBV9 and TRBJ2-1, with a weak D call TRBD2 (6 bases). V lost 3 bases, J lost 7 bases, and 14 bases lay in between. Germline CDR1 SGDLS, CDR2 YYNGEE. This CDR3 region has 14 residues.

V is TRBV27 and J is TRBJ2-6; possible D gene TRBD1, 6 bases. Germline CDR1 MNHEY, CDR2 SMNVEV (reference sequence). The germline V and J ends were trimmed by 5 bases and 2 bases, with 22 bases remaining between them. The CDR3 totals 19 residues. The CDR3 sequence: CASSKTGLLRKTGANVLTF. Written as DNA, the CDR3 is TGTGCCAGCAGTAAAACAGGGCTGTTGAGAAAAACTGGGGCCAACGTCCTGACTTTC. Full variable domain (missing parts from reference TRBV27 and TRBJ2-6): EAQVTQNPRYLITVTGKKLTVTCSQNMNHEYMSWYRQDPGLGLRQIYYSMNVEVTDKGDVPEGYKVSRKEKRNFPLILESPSPNQTSLYFCASSKTGLLRKTGANVLTFGAGSRLTVL.

V usage is TRBV24-1 and J usage is TRBJ2-7; 9 bases agree with TRBD1. Trimming removed 4 bases from V and 1 base from J; junction bases left unmatched: 4. Germline V lookup: CDR1 KGHDR, CDR2 SFDVKD. This CDR3 is built from 15 residues. DNA for the CDR3: TGTGCCACCAGTGAGACCGGGACAGGGTCCTACGAGCAGTACTTC. It encodes CATSETGTGSYEQYF.

J is TRBJ2-5 and V is TRBV3-1 (or the pseudogene TRBV3-2); 7 nucleotides align to TRBD2. Trimming took 4 bases from V and 5 from J; bases not matched to a gene: 7. Germline-derived CDR1 and CDR2 are LGHDT and YNNKEL (reference sequence). This CDR3 contains 14 residues. CDR3 amino acids: CASSPRGGRETQYF. As DNA, the CDR3 is TGTGCCAGCAGCCCCCGGGGAGGGAGGGAGACCCAGTACTTC.

V and J are TRBV4-2 and TRBJ2-3; TRBD2 agrees at 15 bases. In germline, CDR1 is LGHNA, CDR2 YNFKEQ. V was pared by 1 base and J by 6 bases, with 5 bases of the junction left unmatched. This CDR3 is built from 17 residues. The chain's CDR3 is CASSQVGLAGGLDTQYF. Written as DNA, the CDR3 is TGTGCCAGCAGCCAAGTCGGACTAGCGGGGGGGCTGGATACGCAGTATTTT.

This clone was counted a single time. This chain uses TRBV28 with TRBJ2-7; possible D gene TRBD2, 5 bases. This CDR3 has 16 amino acids. Looked up from germline, CDR1 is MDHEN and CDR2 is SYDVKM. Trimming removed 2 bases from V and 2 bases from J, with 16 bases in between. The CDR3 DNA is TGTGCCAGCAGTTTACTTCGACCGCCCGGGGCCTACGAGCAGTACTTC. Translated, it gives CASSLLRPPGAYEQYF. The full variable domain, rest sourced from reference TRBV28 and TRBJ2-7, is DVKVTQSSRYLVKRTGEKVFLECVQDMDHENMFWYRQDPGLGLRLIYFSYDVKMKEKGDIPEGYSVSREKKERFSLILESASTNQTSMYLCASSLLRPPGAYEQYFGPGTRLTVT.

The chain combines TRBV28 with TRBJ2-3, with 7 bases lining up with TRBD1. Trimming cost V 6 bases and J 2 bases; bases outside gene matches: 2. The CDR3 is 13 amino acids. Germline V gene sequence: CDR1 MDHEN, CDR2 SYDVKM. The CDR3: CASRGQNTDTQYF. The DNA of the CDR3 is TGTGCCAGCAGGGGACAGAACACAGATACGCAGTATTTT.

The chain combines TRBV30 with TRBJ2-1; 7 bases map to TRBD2. CDR1 and CDR2 (germline): GTSNPN, SVGIG (reference sequence). The CDR3 has 16 amino acids. J lost 7 bases, V lost 2 bases, and 14 bases had no gene match. The CDR3: CAWSPTSKGDLNEQFF. Written as DNA, the CDR3 is TGTGCCTGGAGTCCGACTAGCAAAGGGGATTTGAATGAGCAGTTCTTC.

The rearrangement uses TRBV5-1 and TRBJ1-3; tentatively, D is TRBD1 (6 bases). Per germline, CDR1 SGHRS and CDR2 YFSETQ. V was clipped by 0 bases and J by 3 bases, with 13 bases between them. The CDR3 is 16 residues long. The CDR3 region is CASSLDGGAYGNTIYF. CDR3 bases: TGCGCCAGCAGCTTGGACGGGGGGGCTTATGGAAACACCATATATTTT.

The rearrangement joins TRBV5-1 to TRBJ2-7; TRBD1 matches 8 bases. CDR3 size: 16 residues. Germline V CDR1 and CDR2: SGHRS, YFSETQ. V lost 3 bases to trimming and J lost 2 bases; unmatched junction nucleotides: 10. The CDR3 here is CASSSAPQGAAYEQYF. DNA of the CDR3: TGCGCCAGCAGCTCAGCCCCCCAGGGGGCGGCCTACGAGCAGTACTTC.